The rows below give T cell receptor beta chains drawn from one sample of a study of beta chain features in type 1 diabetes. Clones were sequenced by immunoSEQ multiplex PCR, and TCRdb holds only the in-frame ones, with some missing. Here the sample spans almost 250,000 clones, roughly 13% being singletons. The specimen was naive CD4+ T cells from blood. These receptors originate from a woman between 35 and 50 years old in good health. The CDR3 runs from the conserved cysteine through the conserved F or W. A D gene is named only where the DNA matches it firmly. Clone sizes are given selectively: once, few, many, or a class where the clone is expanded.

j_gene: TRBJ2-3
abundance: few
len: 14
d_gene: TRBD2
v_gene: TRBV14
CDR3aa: CASSLRGGTDTQYF
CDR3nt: TGTGCCAGCAGCCTTCGGGGGGGCACAGATACGCAGTATTTT

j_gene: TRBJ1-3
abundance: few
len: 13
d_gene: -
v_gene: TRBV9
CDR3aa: CASSVDSGYTIYF
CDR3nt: TGTGCCAGCAGCGTAGACAGCGGATACACCATATATTTT

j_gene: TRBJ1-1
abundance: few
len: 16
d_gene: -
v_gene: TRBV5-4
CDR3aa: CASSPSSLSRVTEAFF
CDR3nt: TGTGCCAGCAGCCCCAGCAGTCTATCCAGGGTGACTGAAGCTTTCTTT

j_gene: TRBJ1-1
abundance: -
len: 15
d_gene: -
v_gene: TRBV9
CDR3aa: CASSETGTWNTEAFF
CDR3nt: TGTGCCAGCAGCGAGACCGGGACATGGAACACTGAAGCTTTCTTT

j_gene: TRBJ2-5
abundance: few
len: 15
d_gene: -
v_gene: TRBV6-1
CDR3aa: CASSEHHDSQETQYF
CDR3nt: TGTGCCAGCAGTGAACACCACGATAGTCAAGAGACCCAGTACTTC

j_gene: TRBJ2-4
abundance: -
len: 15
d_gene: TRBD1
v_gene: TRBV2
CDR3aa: CASWTGSLAKNIQYF
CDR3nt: TGTGCCAGTTGGACAGGTTCACTAGCCAAAAACATTCAGTACTTC

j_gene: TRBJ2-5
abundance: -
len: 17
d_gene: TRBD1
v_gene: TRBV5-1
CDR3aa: CASSLAGTGVYQETQYF
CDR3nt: TGCGCCAGCAGCTTGGCCGGGACAGGGGTGTACCAAGAGACCCAGTACTTC

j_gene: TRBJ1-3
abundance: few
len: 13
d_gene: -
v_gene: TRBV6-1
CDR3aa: CASSEALGNTIYF
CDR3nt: TGTGCCAGCAGTGAAGCGCTAGGAAACACCATATATTTT

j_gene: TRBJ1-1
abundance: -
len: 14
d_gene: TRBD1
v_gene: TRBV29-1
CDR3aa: CSVVRGQADTEAFF
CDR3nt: TGCAGCGTTGTCAGGGGACAGGCGGACACTGAAGCTTTCTTT

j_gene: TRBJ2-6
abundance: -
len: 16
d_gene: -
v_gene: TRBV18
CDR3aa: CASSPFEGSGANVLTF
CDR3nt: TGTGCCAGCTCACCATTCGAGGGTTCGGGGGCCAACGTCCTGACTTTC

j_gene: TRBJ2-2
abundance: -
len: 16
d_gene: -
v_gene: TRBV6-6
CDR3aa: CASSYFVGSNTGELFF
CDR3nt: TGTGCCAGCAGTTACTTCGTGGGGAGTAACACCGGGGAGCTGTTTTTT

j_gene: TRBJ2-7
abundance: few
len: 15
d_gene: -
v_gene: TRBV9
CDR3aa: CASSVDPGFSYEQYF
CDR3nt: TGTGCCAGCAGCGTAGACCCAGGGTTTTCCTACGAGCAGTACTTC

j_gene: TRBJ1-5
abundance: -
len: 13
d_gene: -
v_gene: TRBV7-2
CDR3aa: CASNQDSNQPQHF
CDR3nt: TGTGCCAGCAACCAGGACAGCAACCAGCCCCAGCATTTT

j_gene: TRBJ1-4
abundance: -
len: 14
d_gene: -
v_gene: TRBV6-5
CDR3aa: CASRSGTTNEKLFF
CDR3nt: TGTGCCAGCAGGTCAGGGACAACTAATGAAAAACTGTTTTTT

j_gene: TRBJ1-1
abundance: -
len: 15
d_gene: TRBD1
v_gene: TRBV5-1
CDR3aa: CASSPPGTGTDEAFF
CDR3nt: TGCGCCAGCAGCCCGCCTGGGACAGGGACTGATGAAGCTTTCTTT

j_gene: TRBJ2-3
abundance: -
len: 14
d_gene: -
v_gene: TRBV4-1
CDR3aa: CASSQEGRTDTQYF
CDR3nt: TGCGCCAGCAGCCAAGAGGGCCGGACAGATACGCAGTATTTT

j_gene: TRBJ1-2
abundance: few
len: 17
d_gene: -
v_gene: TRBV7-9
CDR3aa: CASSSPGWMDRNYGYTF
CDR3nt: TGTGCCAGCAGCTCCCCGGGTTGGATGGACAGAAACTATGGCTACACCTTC

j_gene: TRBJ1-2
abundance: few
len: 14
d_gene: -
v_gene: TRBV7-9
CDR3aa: CASSPGEWNYGYTF
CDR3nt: TGTGCCAGCAGCCCGGGGGAGTGGAACTATGGCTACACCTTC

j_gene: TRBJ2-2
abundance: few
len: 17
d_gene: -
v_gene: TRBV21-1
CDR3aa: CASSRGGRVRYTGELFF
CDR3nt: TGTGCCAGCAGTCGAGGCGGGAGGGTTCGGTACACCGGGGAGCTGTTTTTT

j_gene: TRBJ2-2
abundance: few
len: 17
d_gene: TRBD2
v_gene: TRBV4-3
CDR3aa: CASSQVPGRGAGGELFF
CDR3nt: TGCGCCAGCAGCCAAGTCCCGGGGCGGGGGGCCGGCGGGGAGCTGTTTTTT

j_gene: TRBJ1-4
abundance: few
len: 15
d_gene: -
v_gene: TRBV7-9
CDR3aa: CASSPGRDGGEKLFF
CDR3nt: TGTGCCAGCAGCCCTGGTCGGGACGGGGGTGAAAAACTGTTTTTT

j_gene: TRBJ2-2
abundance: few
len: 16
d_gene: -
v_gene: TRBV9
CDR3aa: CASSVGPPRNTGELFF
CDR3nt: TGTGCCAGCAGCGTAGGTCCCCCGAGAAACACCGGGGAGCTGTTTTTT

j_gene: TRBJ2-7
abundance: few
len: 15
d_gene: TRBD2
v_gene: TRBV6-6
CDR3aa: CASSYLAGDSYEQYF
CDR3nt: TGTGCCAGCAGTTACTTGGCGGGGGACTCCTACGAGCAGTACTTC

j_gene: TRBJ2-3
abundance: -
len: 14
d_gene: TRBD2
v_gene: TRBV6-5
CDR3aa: CASRTSGAPDTQYF
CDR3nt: TGTGCCAGCAGGACTAGCGGGGCGCCAGATACGCAGTATTTT

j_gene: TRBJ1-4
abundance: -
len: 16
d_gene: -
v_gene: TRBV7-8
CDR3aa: CASSPKGGALNEKLFF
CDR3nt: TGTGCCAGCAGCCCGAAAGGCGGGGCACTTAATGAAAAACTGTTTTTT

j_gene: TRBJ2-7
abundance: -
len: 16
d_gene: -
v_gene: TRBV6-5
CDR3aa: CASSYSAGGFSYEQYF
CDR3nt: TGTGCCAGCAGTTACTCGGCGGGTGGGTTCTCCTACGAGCAGTACTTC

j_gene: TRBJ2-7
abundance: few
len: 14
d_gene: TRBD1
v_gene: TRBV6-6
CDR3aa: CASRKQQGSYEQYF
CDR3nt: TGTGCCAGCAGGAAACAACAGGGGTCCTACGAGCAGTACTTC

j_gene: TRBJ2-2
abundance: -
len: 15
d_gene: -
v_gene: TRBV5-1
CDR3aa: CASTPQPSNTGELFF
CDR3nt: TGCGCCAGCACGCCACAGCCATCGAACACCGGGGAGCTGTTTTTT

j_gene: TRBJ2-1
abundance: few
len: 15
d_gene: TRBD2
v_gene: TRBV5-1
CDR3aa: CASSLGTSVQNEQFF
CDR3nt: TGCGCCAGCAGCCTGGGGACTAGCGTACAAAATGAGCAGTTCTTC

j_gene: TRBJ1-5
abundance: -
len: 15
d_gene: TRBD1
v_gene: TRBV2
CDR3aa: CASAAEGQRLQPQHF
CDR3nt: TGTGCCAGCGCAGCCGAGGGACAGCGGCTTCAGCCCCAGCATTTT

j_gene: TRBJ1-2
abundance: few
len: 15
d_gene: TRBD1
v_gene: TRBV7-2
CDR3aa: CASSPGTGLPYGYTF
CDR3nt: TGTGCCAGCAGCCCTGGGACAGGGTTGCCCTATGGCTACACCTTC

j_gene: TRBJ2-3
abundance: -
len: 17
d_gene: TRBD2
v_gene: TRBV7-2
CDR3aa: CASSRFTSGGGTDTQYF
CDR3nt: TGTGCCAGCAGCCGATTTACTAGCGGGGGGGGCACAGATACGCAGTATTTT

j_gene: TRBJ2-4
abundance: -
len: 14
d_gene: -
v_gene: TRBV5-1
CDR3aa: CASSLAGDKNIQYF
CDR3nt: TGCGCCAGCAGCTTGGCCGGGGACAAAAACATTCAGTACTTC

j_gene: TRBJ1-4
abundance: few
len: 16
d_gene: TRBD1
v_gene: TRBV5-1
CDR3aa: CASSGGTGDFGEKLFF
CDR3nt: TGCGCCAGCAGCGGGGGGACAGGGGATTTTGGTGAAAAACTGTTTTTT

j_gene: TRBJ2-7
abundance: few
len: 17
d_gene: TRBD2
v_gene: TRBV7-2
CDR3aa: CASSPPRTSAYSYEQYF
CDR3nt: TGTGCCAGCAGCCCCCCGAGGACTAGCGCGTACTCCTACGAGCAGTACTTC

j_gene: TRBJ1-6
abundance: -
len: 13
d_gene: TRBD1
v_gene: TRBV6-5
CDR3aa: CASSTGGNSPLHF
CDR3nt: TGTGCCAGCAGCACAGGGGGGAATTCACCCCTCCACTTT

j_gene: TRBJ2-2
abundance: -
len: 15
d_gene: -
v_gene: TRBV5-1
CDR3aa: CASSFKGANTGELFF
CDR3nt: TGCGCCAGCAGCTTTAAGGGGGCGAACACCGGGGAGCTGTTTTTT

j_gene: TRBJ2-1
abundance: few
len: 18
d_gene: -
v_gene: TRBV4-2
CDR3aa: CASSQNLRRDSSYNEQFF
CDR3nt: TGTGCCAGCAGCCAAAACCTGCGCCGGGACTCATCCTACAATGAGCAGTTCTTC

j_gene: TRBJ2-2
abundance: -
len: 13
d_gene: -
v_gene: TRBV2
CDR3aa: CASRPTGTGELFF
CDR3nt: TGTGCCAGCAGGCCTACGGGCACCGGGGAGCTGTTTTTT

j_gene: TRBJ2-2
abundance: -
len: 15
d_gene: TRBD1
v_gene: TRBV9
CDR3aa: CASSVGQANTGELFF
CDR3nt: TGTGCCAGCAGCGTTGGACAGGCGAACACCGGGGAGCTGTTTTTT

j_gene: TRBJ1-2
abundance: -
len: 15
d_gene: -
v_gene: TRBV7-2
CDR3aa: CASSSLVRENYGYTF
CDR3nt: TGTGCCAGCAGCTCGCTAGTCAGGGAAAACTATGGCTACACCTTC

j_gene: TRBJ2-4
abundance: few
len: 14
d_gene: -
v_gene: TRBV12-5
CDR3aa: CASAVGATKNIQYF
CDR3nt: TGTGCTAGTGCTGTGGGGGCGACCAAAAACATTCAGTACTTC

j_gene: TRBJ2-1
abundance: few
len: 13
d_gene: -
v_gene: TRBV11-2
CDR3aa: CASLLSSYNEQFF
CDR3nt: TGTGCCAGCCTATTGAGCTCCTACAATGAGCAGTTCTTC

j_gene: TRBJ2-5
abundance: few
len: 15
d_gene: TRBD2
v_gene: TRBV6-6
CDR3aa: CASVGSGGYQETQYF
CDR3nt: TGTGCCAGCGTAGGGAGCGGGGGGTACCAAGAGACCCAGTACTTC

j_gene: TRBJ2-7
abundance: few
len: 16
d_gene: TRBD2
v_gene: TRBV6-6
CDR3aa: CARREVAGTLSYEQYF
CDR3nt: TGTGCGCGACGGGAGGTAGCGGGGACACTTTCCTACGAGCAGTACTTC